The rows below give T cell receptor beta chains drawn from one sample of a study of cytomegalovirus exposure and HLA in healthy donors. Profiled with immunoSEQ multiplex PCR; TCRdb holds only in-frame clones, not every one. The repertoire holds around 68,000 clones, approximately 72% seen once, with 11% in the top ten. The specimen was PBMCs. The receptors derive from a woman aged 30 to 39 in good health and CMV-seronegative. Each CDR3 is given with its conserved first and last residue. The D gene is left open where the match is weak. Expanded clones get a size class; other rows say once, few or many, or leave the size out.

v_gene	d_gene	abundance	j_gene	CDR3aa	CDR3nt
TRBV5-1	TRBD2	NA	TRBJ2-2	CASSGTGLAVNTGELFF	TGCGCCAGCAGCGGAACGGGACTAGCGGTTAACACCGGGGAGCTGTTTTTT
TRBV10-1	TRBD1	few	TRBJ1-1	CASTGTGNTEAFF	TGCGCCAGCACCGGGACAGGGAACACTGAAGCTTTCTTT
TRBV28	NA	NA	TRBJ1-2	CASSPTGVYGYTF	TGTGCCAGCAGCCCGACAGGAGTTTATGGCTACACCTTC
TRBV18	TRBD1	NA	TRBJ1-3	CASSPTPLTGFAGNTIYF	TGTGCCAGCTCGCCCACCCCTTTGACAGGGTTCGCTGGAAACACCATATATTTT
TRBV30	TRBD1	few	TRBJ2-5	CAWSVGTRGLGETQYF	TGTGCCTGGAGTGTAGGCACCAGGGGGCTCGGAGAGACCCAGTACTTC
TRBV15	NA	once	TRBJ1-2	CATSRDSYFGAGYTF	TGTGCCACCAGCAGAGATAGTTACTTCGGTGCCGGCTACACCTTC
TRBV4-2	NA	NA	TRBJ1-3	CASSQEHGRNTIYF	TGTGCCAGCAGCCAAGAACACGGGAGGAACACCATATATTTT
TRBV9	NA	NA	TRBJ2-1	CASSADSSYNEQFF	TGTGCCAGCAGCGCGGACAGCTCCTACAATGAGCAGTTCTTC
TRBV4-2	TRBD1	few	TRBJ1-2	CASSQDPQGARGYTF	TGTGCCAGCAGCCAAGACCCACAGGGGGCGCGGGGCTACACCTTC
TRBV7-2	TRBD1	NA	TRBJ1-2	CASSPRTGGLFYGYTF	TGTGCCAGCAGCCCTAGGACAGGGGGCCTCTTCTATGGCTACACCTTC
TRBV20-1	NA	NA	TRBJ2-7	CSARTGEQYF	TGCAGTGCTAGAACAGGCGAGCAGTACTTC
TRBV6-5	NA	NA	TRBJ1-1	CASRDYNTPEAFF	TGTGCCAGCAGGGACTACAACACTCCTGAAGCTTTCTTT
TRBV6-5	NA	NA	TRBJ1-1	CASSYSRDGDTEAFF	TGTGCCAGCAGTTACTCGCGGGACGGTGACACTGAAGCTTTCTTT
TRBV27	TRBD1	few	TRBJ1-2	CASRFEGAGYTF	TGTGCCAGCAGGTTCGAGGGGGCCGGCTACACCTTC
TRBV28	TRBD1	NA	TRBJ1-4	CASTPGTGGKLFF	TGTGCCAGCACCCCAGGGACAGGGGGAAAACTGTTTTTT
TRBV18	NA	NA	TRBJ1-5	CASSPDRTNQPQHF	TGTGCCAGCTCACCAGACAGGACTAATCAGCCCCAGCATTTT
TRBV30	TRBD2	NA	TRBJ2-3	CAGAAAGGRYDTQYF	TGTGCCGGAGCAGCAGCGGGGGGCAGATATGATACGCAGTATTTT
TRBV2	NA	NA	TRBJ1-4	CASSEARGEGFEKLFF	TGTGCCAGCAGTGAAGCCCGCGGGGAGGGGTTTGAAAAACTGTTTTTT
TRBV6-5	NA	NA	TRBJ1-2	CASSYSVGAYGYTF	TGTGCCAGCAGTTACTCGGTGGGGGCATATGGCTACACCTTC
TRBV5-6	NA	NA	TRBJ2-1	CASSPVGRTVYNEQFF	TGTGCCAGCAGCCCTGTGGGGAGAACGGTTTACAATGAGCAGTTCTTC
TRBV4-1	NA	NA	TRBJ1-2	CASSQATGYGYTF	TGCGCCAGCAGCCAAGCGACTGGCTATGGCTACACCTTC
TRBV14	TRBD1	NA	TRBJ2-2	CASSQGGTGSLRELFF	TGTGCCAGCAGCCAAGGGGGGACAGGGTCCCTTAGGGAGCTGTTTTTT
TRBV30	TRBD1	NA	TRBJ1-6	CAWRASRDRGSPLHF	TGTGCCTGGAGAGCTTCCCGGGACAGGGGTTCACCCCTCCACTTT
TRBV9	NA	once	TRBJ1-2	CASSLIGSGYGYTF	TGTGCCAGCAGCCTCATCGGGTCGGGCTATGGCTACACCTTC
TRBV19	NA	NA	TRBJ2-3	CAVRERHATDTQYF	TGTGCCGTCCGGGAACGCCACGCCACAGATACGCAGTATTTT
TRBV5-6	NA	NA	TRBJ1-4	CASSFGPQNEKLFF	TGTGCCAGCAGCTTCGGTCCTCAAAACGAAAAACTGTTTTTT
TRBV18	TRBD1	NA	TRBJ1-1	CASLGTENTEAFF	TGTGCCAGCCTCGGGACAGAGAACACTGAAGCTTTCTTT
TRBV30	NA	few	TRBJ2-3	CAWGHEGGADTQYF	TGTGCCTGGGGCCACGAAGGGGGGGCAGATACGCAGTATTTT
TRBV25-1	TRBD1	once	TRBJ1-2	CASSDRDRAVGYTF	TGTGCCAGCAGTGACCGGGACAGGGCCGTTGGCTACACCTTC
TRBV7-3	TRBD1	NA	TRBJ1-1	CASSLNPPTGRYTEAFF	TGTGCCAGCAGCTTAAACCCCCCGACAGGGCGATATACTGAAGCTTTCTTT
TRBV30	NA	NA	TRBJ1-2	CAWSVEMGVSGVGYTF	TGTGCCTGGAGCGTAGAGATGGGGGTGTCGGGGGTCGGCTACACCTTC
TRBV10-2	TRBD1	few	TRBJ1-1	CASNGQVNTEAFF	TGCGCCAGCAACGGACAGGTGAACACTGAAGCTTTCTTT
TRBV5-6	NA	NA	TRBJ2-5	CASSLFGPQIEETQYF	TGTGCCAGCAGCTTGTTTGGGCCGCAAATTGAGGAGACCCAGTACTTC
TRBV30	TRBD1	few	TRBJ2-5	CAWDRGLMETQYF	TGTGCCTGGGACAGGGGATTAATGGAGACCCAGTACTTC
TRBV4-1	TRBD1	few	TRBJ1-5	CASSQGGQGARQPQHF	TGCGCCAGCAGCCAGGGGGGCCAGGGGGCGAGACAGCCCCAGCATTTT
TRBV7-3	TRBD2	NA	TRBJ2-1	CASSSSGTSPYNEQFF	TGTGCCAGCAGCTCTTCCGGGACTAGCCCCTACAATGAGCAGTTCTTC
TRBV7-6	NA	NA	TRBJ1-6	CASSPEGVDNSPLHF	TGTGCCAGCAGTCCTGAAGGGGTAGATAATTCACCCCTCCACTTT